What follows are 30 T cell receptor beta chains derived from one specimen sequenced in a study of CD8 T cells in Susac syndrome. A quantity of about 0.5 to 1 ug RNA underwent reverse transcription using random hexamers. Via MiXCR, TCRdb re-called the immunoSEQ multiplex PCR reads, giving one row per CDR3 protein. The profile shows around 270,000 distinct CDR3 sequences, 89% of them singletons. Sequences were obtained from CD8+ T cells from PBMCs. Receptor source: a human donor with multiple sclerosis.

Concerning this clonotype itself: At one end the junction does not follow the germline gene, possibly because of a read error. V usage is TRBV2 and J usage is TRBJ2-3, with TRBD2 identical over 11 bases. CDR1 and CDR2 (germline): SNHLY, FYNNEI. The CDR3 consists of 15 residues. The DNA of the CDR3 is TGTGCCAGCAGGCCTACTAGCGGGAGCAAAGATACGCAGTATTTT. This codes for CASRPTSGSKDTQYF.

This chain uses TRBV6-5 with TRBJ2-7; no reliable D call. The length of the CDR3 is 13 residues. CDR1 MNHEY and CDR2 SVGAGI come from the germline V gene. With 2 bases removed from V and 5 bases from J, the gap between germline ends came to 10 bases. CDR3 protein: CASSYRGSHEQYF. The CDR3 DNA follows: TGTGCCAGCAGTTACCGCGGCAGCCACGAGCAGTACTTC.

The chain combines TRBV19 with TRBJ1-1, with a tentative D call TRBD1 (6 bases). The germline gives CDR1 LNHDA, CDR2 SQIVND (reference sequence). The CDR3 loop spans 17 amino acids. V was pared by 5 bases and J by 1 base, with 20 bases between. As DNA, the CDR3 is TGTGCCAGTAGTTCTCTAGGGGGTGTTGGAGCGAACACTGAAGCTTTCTTT. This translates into CASSSLGGVGANTEAFF.

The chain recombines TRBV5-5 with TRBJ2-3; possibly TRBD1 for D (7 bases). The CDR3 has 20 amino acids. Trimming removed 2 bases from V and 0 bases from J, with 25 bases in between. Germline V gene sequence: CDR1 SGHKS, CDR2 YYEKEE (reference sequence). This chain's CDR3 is CASSFYPGTAGTPSTDTQYF. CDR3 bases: TGTGCCAGCAGCTTCTATCCCGGGACAGCCGGGACTCCCAGCACAGATACGCAGTATTTT.

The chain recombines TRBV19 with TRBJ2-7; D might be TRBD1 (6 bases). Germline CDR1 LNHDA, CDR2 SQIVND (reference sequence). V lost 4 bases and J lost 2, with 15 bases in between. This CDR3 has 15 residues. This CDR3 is CASSTLTGSTYEQYF. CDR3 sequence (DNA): TGTGCCAGTAGTACCTTGACAGGTTCGACCTACGAGCAGTACTTC. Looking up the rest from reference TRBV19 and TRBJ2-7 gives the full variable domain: DGGITQSPKYLFRKEGQNVTLSCEQNLNHDAMYWYRQDPGQGLRLIYYSQIVNDFQKGDIAEGYSVSREKKESFPLTVTSAQKNPTAFYLCASSTLTGSTYEQYFGPGTRLTVT.

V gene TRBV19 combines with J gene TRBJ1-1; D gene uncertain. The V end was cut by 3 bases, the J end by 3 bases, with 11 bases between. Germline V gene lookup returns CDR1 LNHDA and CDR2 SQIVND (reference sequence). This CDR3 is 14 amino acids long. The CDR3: CASSIWVMDTEAFF. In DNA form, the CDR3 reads TGTGCCAGTAGTATCTGGGTAATGGACACTGAAGCTTTCTTT.

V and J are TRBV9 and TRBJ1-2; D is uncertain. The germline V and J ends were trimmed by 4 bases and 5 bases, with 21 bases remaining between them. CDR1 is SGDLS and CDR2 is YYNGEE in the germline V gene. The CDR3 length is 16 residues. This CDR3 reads CASSPLGSSGRYGYTF. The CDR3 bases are TGTGCCAGCAGCCCCTTAGGATCCAGTGGACGGTATGGCTACACCTTC.

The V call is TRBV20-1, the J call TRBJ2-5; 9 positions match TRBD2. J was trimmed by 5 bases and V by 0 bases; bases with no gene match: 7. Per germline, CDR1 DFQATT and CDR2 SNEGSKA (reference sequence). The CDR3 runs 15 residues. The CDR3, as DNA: TGCAGTGCTAGAGACGTAGCGGGAGTGAGGGAGACCCAGTACTTC. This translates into CSARDVAGVRETQYF.

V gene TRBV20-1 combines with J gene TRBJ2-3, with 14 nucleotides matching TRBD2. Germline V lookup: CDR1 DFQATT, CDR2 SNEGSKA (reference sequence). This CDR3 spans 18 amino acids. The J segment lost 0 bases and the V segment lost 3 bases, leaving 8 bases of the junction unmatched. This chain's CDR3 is CSARAGLAGGPSTDTQYF. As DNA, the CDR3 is TGCAGTGCTAGGGCCGGACTAGCGGGAGGACCCAGCACAGATACGCAGTATTTT.

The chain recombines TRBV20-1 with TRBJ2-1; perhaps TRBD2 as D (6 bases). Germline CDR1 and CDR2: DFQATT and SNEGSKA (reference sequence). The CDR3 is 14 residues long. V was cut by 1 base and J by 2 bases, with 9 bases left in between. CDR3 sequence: CSARVRGTYNEQFF. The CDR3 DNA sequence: TGCAGTGCTAGAGTTCGCGGGACCTACAATGAGCAGTTCTTC.

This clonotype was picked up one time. In DNA form, the CDR3 reads TGTGCCAGCATGGGAACAGGGGATATCCACTACGAGCAGTACTTC. Amino acids: CASMGTGDIHYEQYF. This sequence joins TRBV28 and TRBJ2-7, with 7 bases matching TRBD1. Trimming cost V 7 bases and J 3 bases; bases outside gene matches: 12. The germline CDR1 and CDR2 sequences are MDHEN and SYDVKM. This CDR3 comprises 15 residues.

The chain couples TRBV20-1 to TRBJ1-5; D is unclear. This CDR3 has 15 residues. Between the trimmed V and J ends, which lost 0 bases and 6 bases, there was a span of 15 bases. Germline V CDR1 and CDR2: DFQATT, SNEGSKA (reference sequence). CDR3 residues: CSARERMVGSQPQHF. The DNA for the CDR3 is TGCAGTGCTAGAGAGCGTATGGTAGGGAGTCAGCCCCAGCATTTT.

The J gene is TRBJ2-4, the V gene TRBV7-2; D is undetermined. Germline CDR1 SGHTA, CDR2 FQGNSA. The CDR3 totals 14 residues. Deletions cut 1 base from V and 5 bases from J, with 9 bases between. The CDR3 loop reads CASSLEGLENIQYF. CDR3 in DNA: TGTGCCAGCAGCTTAGAAGGCTTGGAAAACATTCAGTACTTC.

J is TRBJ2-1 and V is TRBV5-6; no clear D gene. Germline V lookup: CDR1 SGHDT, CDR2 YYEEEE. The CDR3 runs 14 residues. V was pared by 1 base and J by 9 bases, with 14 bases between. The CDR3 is CASSLFGSLSEQFF. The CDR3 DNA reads TGTGCCAGCAGCTTGTTCGGCAGCCTCAGTGAGCAGTTCTTC.

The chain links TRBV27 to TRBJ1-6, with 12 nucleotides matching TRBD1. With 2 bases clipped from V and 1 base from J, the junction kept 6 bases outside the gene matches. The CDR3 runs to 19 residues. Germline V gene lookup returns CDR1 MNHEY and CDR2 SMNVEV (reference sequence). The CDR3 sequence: CASSLRGQGAASYNSPLHF. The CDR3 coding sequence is TGTGCCAGCAGTTTAAGGGGACAGGGGGCGGCATCCTATAATTCACCCCTCCACTTT.

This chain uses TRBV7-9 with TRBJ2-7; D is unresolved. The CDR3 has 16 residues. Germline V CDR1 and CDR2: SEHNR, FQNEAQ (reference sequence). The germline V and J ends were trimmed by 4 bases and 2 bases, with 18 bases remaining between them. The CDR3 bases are TGTGCCAGCAGCTCAGGCCCGACAACCAGCCCCTACGAGCAGTACTTC. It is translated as CASSSGPTTSPYEQYF.

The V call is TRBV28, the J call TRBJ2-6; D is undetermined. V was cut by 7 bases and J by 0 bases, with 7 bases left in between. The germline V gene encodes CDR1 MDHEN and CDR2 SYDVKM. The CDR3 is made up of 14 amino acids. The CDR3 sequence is CASTRPSGANVLTF. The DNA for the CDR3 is TGTGCCAGCACCAGGCCCTCTGGGGCCAACGTCCTGACTTTC.

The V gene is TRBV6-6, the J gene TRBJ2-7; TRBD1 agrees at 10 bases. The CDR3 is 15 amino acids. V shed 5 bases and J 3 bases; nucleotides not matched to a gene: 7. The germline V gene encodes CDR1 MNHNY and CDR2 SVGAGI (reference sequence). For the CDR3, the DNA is TGTGCCAGCAGTCCCCGGACAGGGGGTCTCTACGAGCAGTACTTC. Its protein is CASSPRTGGLYEQYF.

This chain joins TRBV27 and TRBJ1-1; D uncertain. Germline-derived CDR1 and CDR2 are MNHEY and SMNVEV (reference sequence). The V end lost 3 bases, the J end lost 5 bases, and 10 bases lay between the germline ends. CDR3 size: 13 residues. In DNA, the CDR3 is TGTGCCAGCAGTTTCGTGTCCGGGACTGAAGCTTTCTTT. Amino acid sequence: CASSFVSGTEAFF.

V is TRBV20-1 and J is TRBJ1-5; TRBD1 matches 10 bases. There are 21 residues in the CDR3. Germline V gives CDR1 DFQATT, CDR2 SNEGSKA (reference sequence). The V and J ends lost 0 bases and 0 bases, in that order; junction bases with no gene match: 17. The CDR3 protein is CSARDRDRGGLGSYSNQPQHF. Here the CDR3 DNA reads TGCAGTGCTAGAGATCGGGACAGGGGTGGATTGGGGAGCTATAGCAATCAGCCCCAGCATTTT.

The CDR3 spells CASSLGGWRFYEQYF. DNA of the CDR3: TGTGCCAGCAGCTTAGGGGGGTGGAGATTCTACGAGCAGTACTTC. V and J are TRBV7-9 and TRBJ2-7; TRBD1 or TRBD2 may be the D gene (5 bases each). In germline, CDR1 is SEHNR, CDR2 FQNEAQ (reference sequence). This CDR3 contains 15 residues. Between the trimmed V and J ends, which lost 1 base and 3 bases, there was a span of 13 bases.

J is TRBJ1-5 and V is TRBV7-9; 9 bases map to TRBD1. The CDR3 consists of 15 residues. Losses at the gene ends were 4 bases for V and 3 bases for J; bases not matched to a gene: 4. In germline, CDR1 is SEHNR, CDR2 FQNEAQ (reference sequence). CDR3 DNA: TGTGCCAGCAGCTCGGGACAGGGAAACAATCAGCCCCAGCATTTT. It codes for CASSSGQGNNQPQHF.

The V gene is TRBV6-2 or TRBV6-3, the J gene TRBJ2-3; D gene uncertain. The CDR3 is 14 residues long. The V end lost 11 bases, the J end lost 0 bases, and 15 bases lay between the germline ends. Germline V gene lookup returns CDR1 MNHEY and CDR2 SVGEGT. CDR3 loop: CASTGVLSTDTQYF. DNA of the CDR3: TGTGCCTCCACTGGGGTACTTAGCACAGATACGCAGTATTTT.

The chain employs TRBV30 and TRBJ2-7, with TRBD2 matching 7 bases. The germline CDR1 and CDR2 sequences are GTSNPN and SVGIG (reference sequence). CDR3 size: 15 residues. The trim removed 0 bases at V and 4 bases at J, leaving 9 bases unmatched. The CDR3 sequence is CAWSVLLGGSYEQYF. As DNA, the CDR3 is TGTGCCTGGAGTGTACTCTTGGGGGGGTCTTACGAGCAGTACTTC.

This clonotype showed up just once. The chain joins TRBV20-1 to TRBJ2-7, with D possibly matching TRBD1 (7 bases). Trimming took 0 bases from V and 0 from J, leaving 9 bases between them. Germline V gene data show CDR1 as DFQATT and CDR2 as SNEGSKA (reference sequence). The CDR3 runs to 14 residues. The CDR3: CSARDRGVSYEQYF. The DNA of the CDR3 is TGCAGTGCTAGAGACAGGGGGGTCTCCTACGAGCAGTACTTC.

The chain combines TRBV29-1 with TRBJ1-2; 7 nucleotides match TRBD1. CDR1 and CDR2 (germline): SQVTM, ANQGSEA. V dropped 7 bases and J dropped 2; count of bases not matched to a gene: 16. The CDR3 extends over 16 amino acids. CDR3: CSGVPFTGEDNYGYTF. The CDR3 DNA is TGCAGCGGGGTCCCCTTCACAGGGGAGGACAACTATGGCTACACCTTC.

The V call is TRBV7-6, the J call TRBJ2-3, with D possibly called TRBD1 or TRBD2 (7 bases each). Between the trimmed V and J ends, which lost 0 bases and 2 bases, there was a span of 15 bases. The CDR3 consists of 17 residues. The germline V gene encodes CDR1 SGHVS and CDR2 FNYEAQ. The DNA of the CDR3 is TGTGCCAGCAGCTTAGCAACGGGGGGACAGATCACAGATACGCAGTATTTT. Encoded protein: CASSLATGGQITDTQYF.

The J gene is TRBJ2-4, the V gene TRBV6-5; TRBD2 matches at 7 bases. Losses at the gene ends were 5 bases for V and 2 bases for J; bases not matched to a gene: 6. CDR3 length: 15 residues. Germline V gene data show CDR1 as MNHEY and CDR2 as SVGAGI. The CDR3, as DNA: TGTGCCAGCAGTCCAAGCGGGGATTCCAAAAACATTCAGTACTTC. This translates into CASSPSGDSKNIQYF.

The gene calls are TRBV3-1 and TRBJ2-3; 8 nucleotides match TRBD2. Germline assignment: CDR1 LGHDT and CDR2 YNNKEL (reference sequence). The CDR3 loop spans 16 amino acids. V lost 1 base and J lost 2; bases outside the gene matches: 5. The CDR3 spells CASSQVSGDYTDTQYF. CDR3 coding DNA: TGTGCCAGCAGCCAAGTTAGCGGGGACTACACAGATACGCAGTATTTT.

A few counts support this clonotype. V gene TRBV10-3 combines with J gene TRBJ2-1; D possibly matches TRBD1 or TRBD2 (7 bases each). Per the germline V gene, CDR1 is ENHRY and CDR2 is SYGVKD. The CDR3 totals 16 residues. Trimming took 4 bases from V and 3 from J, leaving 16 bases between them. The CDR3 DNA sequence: TGTGCCATCAGTGGGGAAGCGGGGACAGACTACAATGAGCAGTTCTTC. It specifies CAISGEAGTDYNEQFF.